This TCR beta chain was sequenced for a study of cytomegalovirus exposure and HLA in healthy donors. Across the study: Researchers previously reported finding just under 120 million unique TCR beta sequences from 170 million or so T cells.

PCR involved 60 Vbeta and 13 Jbeta primers. The method was immunoSEQ multiplex PCR; TCRdb's version includes in-frame clones alone and lacks a portion of them. This repertoire shows 110,000 to 150,000 clones, roughly three quarters found once; its top ten account for roughly 1.8%. The CDR3 extends over 15 amino acids. Per the germline V gene, CDR1 is LNHDA and CDR2 is SQIVND (reference sequence). Trimming shortened V by 3 bases and J by 0 bases, and 9 bases separated the two germline ends. Comments on this clone: Its specificity is not known.

General observations from the study: It was taken for granted in presence/absence analyses that sequencing depth across donors was roughly uniform. With later analysis, a missense DCLRE1C variant became linked to TCR beta V- and J-gene trimming.

Material: PBMCs. V gene TRBV19 combines with J gene TRBJ1-3; perhaps TRBD1 as D (6 bases). The TCR comes from a woman between 40 and 55 years old in good health and CMV-seronegative. CDR3 nucleotide sequence: TGTGCCAGTAGTATCGGACAGATCTCTGGAAACACCATATATTTT. It codes for CASSIGQISGNTIYF.